One sample yielded the 2 T cell receptor beta chains listed below, sequenced in a study of cytomegalovirus exposure and HLA in healthy donors. The study ran its PCR with 60 Vbeta and 13 Jbeta primers. Clones were read by immunoSEQ multiplex PCR, and TCRdb kept only the in-frame ones, dropping some. Here the sample spans about 200,000 clones, about 90% being singletons. What was sequenced was PBMCs. The source is a boy between 2 and 10 years old in good health and CMV-seronegative.

The rearrangement uses TRBV27 and TRBJ2-7; D call uncertain. V dropped 5 bases and J dropped 3 bases, with 11 bases sitting between them. The length of the CDR3 is 13 residues. Germline CDR1 MNHEY, CDR2 SMNVEV (reference sequence). The CDR3 protein is CASSISSFYEQYF. The DNA for the CDR3 is TGTGCCAGCAGTATTTCTAGTTTCTACGAGCAGTACTTC.

This sequence joins TRBV5-1 and TRBJ2-7; TRBD2 is a possible D gene (6 bases). The ends were cut back, 2 bases at V and 1 base at J, with 7 bases in the middle. The CDR3 has 13 residues. Per the germline V gene, CDR1 is SGHRS and CDR2 is YFSETQ. The CDR3 DNA follows: TGCGCCAGCAGCTTCGGGGGTTCCTACGAGCAGTACTTC. Translation: CASSFGGSYEQYF.